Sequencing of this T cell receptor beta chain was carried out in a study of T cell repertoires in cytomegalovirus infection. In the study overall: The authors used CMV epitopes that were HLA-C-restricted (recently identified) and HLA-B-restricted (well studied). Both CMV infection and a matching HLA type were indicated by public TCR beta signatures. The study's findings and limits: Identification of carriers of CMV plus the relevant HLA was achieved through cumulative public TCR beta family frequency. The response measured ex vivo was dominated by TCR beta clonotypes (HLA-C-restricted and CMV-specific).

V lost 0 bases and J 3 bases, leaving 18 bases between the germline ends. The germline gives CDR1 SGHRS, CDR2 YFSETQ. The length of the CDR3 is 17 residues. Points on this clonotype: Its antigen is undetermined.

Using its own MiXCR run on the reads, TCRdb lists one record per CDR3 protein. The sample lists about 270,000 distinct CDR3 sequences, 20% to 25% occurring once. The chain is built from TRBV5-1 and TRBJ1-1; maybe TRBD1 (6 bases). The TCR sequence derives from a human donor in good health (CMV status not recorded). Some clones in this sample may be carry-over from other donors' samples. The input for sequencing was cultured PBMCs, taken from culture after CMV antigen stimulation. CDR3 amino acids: CASSLGPRSRQDTEAFF. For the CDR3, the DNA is TGCGCCAGCAGCTTGGGACCTCGCAGTCGACAGGACACTGAAGCTTTCTTT.